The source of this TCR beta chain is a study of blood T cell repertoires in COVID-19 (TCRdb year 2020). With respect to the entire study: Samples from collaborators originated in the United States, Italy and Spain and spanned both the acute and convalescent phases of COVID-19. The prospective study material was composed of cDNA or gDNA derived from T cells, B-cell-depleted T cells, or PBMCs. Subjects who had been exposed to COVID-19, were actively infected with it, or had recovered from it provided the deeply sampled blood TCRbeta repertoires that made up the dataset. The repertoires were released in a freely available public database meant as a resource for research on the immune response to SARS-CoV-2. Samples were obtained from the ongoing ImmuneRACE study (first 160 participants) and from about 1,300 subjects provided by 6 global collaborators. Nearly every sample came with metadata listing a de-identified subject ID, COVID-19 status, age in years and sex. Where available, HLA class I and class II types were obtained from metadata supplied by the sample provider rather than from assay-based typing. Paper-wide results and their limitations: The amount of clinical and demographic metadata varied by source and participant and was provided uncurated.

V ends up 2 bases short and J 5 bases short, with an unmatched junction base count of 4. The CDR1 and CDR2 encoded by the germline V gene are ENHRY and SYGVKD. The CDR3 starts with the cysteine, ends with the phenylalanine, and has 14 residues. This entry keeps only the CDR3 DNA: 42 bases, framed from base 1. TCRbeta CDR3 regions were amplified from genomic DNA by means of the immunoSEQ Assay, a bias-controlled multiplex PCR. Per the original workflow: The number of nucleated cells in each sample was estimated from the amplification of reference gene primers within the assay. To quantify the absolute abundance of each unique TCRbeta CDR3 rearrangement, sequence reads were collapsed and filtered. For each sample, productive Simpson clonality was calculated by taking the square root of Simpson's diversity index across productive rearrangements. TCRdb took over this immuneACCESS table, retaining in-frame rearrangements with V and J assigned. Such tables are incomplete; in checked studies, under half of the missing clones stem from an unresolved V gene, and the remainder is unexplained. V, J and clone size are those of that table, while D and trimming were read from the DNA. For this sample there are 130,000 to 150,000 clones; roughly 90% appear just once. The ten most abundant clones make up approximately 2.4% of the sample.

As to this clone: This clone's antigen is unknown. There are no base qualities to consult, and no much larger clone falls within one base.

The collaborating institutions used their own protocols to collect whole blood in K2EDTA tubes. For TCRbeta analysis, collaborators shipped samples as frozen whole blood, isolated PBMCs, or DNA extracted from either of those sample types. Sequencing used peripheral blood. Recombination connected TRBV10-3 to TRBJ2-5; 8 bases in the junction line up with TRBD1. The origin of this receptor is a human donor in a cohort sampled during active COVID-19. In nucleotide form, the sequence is TGTGCCATCAGTGAGACAGGGGGTACGGAGACCCAGTACTTC. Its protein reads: CAISETGGTETQYF.